This T cell receptor (beta chain) was captured by sequencing in a study of cytomegalovirus exposure and HLA in healthy donors. CDR1 is MGHRA and CDR2 is YSYEKL in the germline V gene. The CDR3 runs 16 residues. The V segment lost 5 bases and the J segment 4 bases; nucleotides outside the gene matches: 10. The PCR contained 60 Vbeta and 13 Jbeta primers. Sequencing was performed with immunoSEQ multiplex PCR; in TCRdb, only in-frame clones are kept and a portion is missing. The table shows roughly 100,000 clones, with around a tenth occurring only once. Details on this clone: Antigen unknown.

Study-wide points: The study had only CMV serostatus as immune exposure information. Being productive about 90% or about 30% of the time was typical of most TCR beta V segments in an earlier analysis. Under in vitro conditions, three CMV-associated chains were confirmed as specific for CMV antigens. The study labeled under 200 TCR beta chains cytomegalovirus-associated.

This sequence joins TRBV4-1 and TRBJ2-5, with 10 bases fitting TRBD2. This receptor was obtained from a man aged 50 or older in good health and CMV-seropositive. Sequencing input: PBMCs. CDR3 nucleotides: TGCGCCAGCAGCGACGGGGCTAGCGGGAGACGAGAGACCCAGTACTTC. Translated, it gives CASSDGASGRRETQYF.